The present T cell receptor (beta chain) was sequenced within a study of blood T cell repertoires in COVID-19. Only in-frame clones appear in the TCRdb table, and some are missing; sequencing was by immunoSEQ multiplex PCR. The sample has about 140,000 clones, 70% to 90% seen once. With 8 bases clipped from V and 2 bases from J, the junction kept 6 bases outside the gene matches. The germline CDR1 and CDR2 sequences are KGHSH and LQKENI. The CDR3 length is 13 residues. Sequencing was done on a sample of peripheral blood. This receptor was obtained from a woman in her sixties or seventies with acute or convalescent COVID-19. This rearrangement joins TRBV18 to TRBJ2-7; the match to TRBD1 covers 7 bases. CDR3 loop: CASTTGNAYEQYF. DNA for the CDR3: TGTGCCAGCACGACAGGGAACGCCTACGAGCAGTACTTC.